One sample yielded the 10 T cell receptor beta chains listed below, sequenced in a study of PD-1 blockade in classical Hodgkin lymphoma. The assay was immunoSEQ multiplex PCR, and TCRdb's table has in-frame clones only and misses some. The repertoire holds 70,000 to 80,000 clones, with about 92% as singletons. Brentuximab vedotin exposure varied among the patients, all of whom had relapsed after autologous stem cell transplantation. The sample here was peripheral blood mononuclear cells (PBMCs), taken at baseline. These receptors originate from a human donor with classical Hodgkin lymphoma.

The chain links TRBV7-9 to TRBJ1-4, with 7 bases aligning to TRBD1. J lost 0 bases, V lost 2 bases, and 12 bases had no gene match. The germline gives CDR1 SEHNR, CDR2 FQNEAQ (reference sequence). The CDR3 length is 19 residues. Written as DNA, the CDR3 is TGTGCCAGCAGCTTACTACAGGGGAGGGGGAAGGCAACTAATGAAAAACTGTTTTTT. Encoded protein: CASSLLQGRGKATNEKLFF.

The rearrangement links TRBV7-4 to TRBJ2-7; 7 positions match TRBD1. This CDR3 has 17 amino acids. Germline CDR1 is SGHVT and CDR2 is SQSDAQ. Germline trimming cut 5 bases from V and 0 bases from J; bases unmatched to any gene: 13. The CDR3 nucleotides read TGTGCCAGCAGCCACCATCGGACAGGAGATACCTCCTACGAGCAGTACTTC. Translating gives CASSHHRTGDTSYEQYF. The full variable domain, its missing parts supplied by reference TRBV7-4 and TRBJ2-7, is GAGVSQSPRYKVAKRGRDVALRCDSISGHVTLYWYRQTLGQGSEVLTYSQSDAQRDKSGRPSGRFSAERPERSVSTLKIQRTEQGDSAVYLCASSHHRTGDTSYEQYFGPGTRLTVT.

The CDR3 DNA follows: TGTGCCATCAGTGACCCAGCCGTAGGCTGGCACACTGAAGCTTTCTTT. This sequence encodes CAISDPAVGWHTEAFF. V gene TRBV10-3 combines with J gene TRBJ1-1, with unresolved D. CDR1 is ENHRY, CDR2 SYGVKD, per germline. Deletions cut 3 bases from V and 3 bases from J, with 17 bases between. CDR3 length: 16 residues.

The CDR3 bases are TGCAGTGCTACAGGGTTGGATACGCAGTATTTT. Protein product: CSATGLDTQYF. The chain carries TRBV20-1 and TRBJ2-3, with a possible D match to TRBD1 (5 bases). Trimming took off 4 bases at V and 6 bases at J, with 8 bases between the two ends. Germline CDR1 and CDR2: DFQATT and SNEGSKA (reference sequence). The CDR3 runs 11 residues.

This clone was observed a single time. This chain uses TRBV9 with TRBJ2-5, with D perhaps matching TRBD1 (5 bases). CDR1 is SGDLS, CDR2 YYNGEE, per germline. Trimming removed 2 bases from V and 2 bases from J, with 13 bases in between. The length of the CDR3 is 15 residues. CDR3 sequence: CASSVQGRAQETQYF. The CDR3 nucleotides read TGTGCCAGCAGCGTCCAGGGCAGGGCGCAAGAGACCCAGTACTTC.

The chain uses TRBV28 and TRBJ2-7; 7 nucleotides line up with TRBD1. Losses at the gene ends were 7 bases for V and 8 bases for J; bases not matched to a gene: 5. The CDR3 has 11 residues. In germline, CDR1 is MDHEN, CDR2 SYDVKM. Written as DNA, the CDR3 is TGTGCCAGCATTACAGGGGATAAGCAGTACTTC. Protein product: CASITGDKQYF.

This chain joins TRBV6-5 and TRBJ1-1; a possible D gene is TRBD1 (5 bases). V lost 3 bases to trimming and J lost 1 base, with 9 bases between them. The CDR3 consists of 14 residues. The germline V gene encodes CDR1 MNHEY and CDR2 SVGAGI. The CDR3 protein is CASSYQGGNTEAFF. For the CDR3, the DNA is TGTGCCAGCAGTTATCAGGGCGGGAACACTGAAGCTTTCTTT.

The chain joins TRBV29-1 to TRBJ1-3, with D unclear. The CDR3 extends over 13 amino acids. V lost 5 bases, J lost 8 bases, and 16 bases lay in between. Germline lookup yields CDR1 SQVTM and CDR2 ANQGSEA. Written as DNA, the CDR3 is TGCAGCGTTACGGACCTTAAGGGAGACACCATATATTTT. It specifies CSVTDLKGDTIYF.

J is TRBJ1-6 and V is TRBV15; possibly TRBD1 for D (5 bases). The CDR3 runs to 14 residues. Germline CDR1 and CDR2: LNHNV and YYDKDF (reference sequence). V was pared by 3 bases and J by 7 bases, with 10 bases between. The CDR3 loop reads CATSSGGLNSPLHF. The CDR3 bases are TGTGCCACCAGCAGCGGGGGGTTGAATTCACCCCTCCACTTT.

The CDR3: CASGLGGDVGNQPQHF. As DNA, the CDR3 is TGTGCTAGTGGTTTGGGCGGGGACGTGGGCAATCAGCCCCAGCATTTT. The chain is built from TRBV12-5 and TRBJ1-5; D perhaps matches TRBD1 (5 bases). The CDR3 totals 16 residues. V was trimmed by 1 base and J by 2 bases, leaving 12 bases between them. Germline CDR1 reads LGHNT; CDR2 reads FRNRAP.